What follows are 10 T cell receptor beta chains derived from one specimen sequenced in a study of technical replicates of blood from several donors. Produced via immunoSEQ multiplex PCR; TCRdb's table is partial and in-frame only. This sample has 65,000 to 80,000 clones; about 97% occur once, and the top ten carry over 0.2%. The sample taken for sequencing was T cells isolated from PBMCs. Receptors were obtained from a human donor in good health.

This clone was picked up one time. The chain is built from TRBV5-6 and TRBJ2-2; the D is unclear. The CDR3 runs 14 residues. Germline V gene sequence: CDR1 SGHDT, CDR2 YYEEEE. Trimming cost V 0 bases and J 1 base, with 4 bases left between them. The CDR3 region is CASSLDWNTGELFF. The DNA of the CDR3 is TGTGCCAGCAGCTTGGACTGGAACACCGGGGAGCTGTTTTTT.

J is TRBJ2-7 and V is TRBV7-8, with 7 bases aligning to TRBD1. CDR3 size: 14 residues. Germline V lookup: CDR1 SGHVS, CDR2 FQNEAQ. V was pared by 4 bases and J by 4 bases, with 7 bases of the junction left unmatched. In nucleotides, the CDR3 is TGTGCCAGCAGCTCCTCGACAGGGCCTTACGAGCAGTACTTC. It is translated as CASSSSTGPYEQYF.

The V call is TRBV7-9, the J call TRBJ2-7; 7 bases are shared with TRBD1. J was trimmed by 3 bases and V by 5 bases; bases with no gene match: 7. The CDR3 runs 14 residues. Per germline, CDR1 SEHNR and CDR2 FQNEAQ (reference sequence). The DNA for the CDR3 is TGTGCCAGCAGCCCTGAGGGACAGATCTACGAGCAGTACTTC. Its protein is CASSPEGQIYEQYF.

V gene TRBV25-1 combines with J gene TRBJ2-7, with 11 bases matching TRBD2. The CDR3 runs 15 residues. Per the germline V gene, CDR1 is MGHDK and CDR2 is SYGVNS. V shed 2 bases, J shed 2 bases, and the junction held 2 bases outside the gene matches. CDR3 DNA sequence: TGTGCCAGCAGTGAACTAGCGGGAGGCACCTACGAGCAGTACTTC. Protein product: CASSELAGGTYEQYF.

In its sample, this clone was seen once. Here the CDR3 reads CASSPSPAGGSHEQYF. The CDR3 region has the DNA TGTGCCAGCAGCCCATCCCCGGCGGGAGGGTCCCACGAGCAGTACTTC. The gene calls are TRBV4-2 and TRBJ2-7; 9 bases align to TRBD2. CDR1 and CDR2 (germline): LGHNA, YNFKEQ. This CDR3 has 16 amino acids. V was clipped by 4 bases and J by 5 bases; unmatched bases: 12.

V is TRBV6-5 and J is TRBJ2-1; D is possibly TRBD2 (5 bases). Trimming shortened V by 6 bases and J by 5 bases, and 11 bases separated the two germline ends. The CDR3 runs 13 residues. Per the germline V gene, CDR1 is MNHEY and CDR2 is SVGAGI. Here the CDR3 reads CASRPGSHNEQFF. The DNA for the CDR3 is TGTGCCAGCAGACCGGGATCACACAATGAGCAGTTCTTC.

The chain uses TRBV15 and TRBJ1-1; 7 bases are shared with TRBD1. With V trimmed by 3 bases and J by 5 bases, 6 bases remained unmatched. The CDR3 length is 14 residues. Germline V gene sequence: CDR1 LNHNV, CDR2 YYDKDF (reference sequence). In DNA form, the CDR3 reads TGTGCCACCAGCAGGGCCCTACAGGGGACTGAAGCTTTCTTT. Protein: CATSRALQGTEAFF.

The J gene is TRBJ1-4, the V gene TRBV5-4; the match to TRBD1 covers 7 bases. After removal of 4 bases from V and 7 bases from J, the junction contained 10 bases not matched to a gene. The CDR3 sequence is 15 residues long. CDR1 is SGHNT and CDR2 is YYREEE in the germline V gene (reference sequence). CDR3 sequence reads: CASSLRQGLGEKLFF. The CDR3 nucleotides are TGTGCCAGCAGCCTTCGACAGGGCCTCGGTGAAAAACTGTTTTTT.

The chain carries TRBV6-6 and TRBJ2-6; D call uncertain. The length of the CDR3 is 14 residues. CDR1 is MNHNY, CDR2 SVGAGI, per germline (reference sequence). V lost 8 bases and J 0 bases, leaving 8 bases between the germline ends. The CDR3 DNA follows: TGTGCCAGCGGCTTTATCTCTGGGGCCAACGTCCTGACTTTC. This translates into CASGFISGANVLTF.

V usage is TRBV25-1 and J usage is TRBJ2-4; 7 nucleotides align to TRBD1. The CDR3 is 15 amino acids. Trimming removed 5 bases from V and 5 bases from J; junction bases left unmatched: 9. Germline V gives CDR1 MGHDK, CDR2 SYGVNS. The CDR3 region is CASSKGAGLQNIQYF. For the CDR3, the DNA is TGTGCCAGCAGTAAGGGGGCCGGATTACAAAACATTCAGTACTTC.